Below, 29 T cell receptor beta chains from the same sample are listed, as sequenced in a study of technical replicates of blood from several donors. Sequencing used immunoSEQ multiplex PCR; TCRdb keeps in-frame clones, though not all of them. The sample shows around 80,000 clones, around 94% of them seen only once. The specimen sequenced was T cells isolated from PBMCs. The receptors were sampled from a human donor in good health.

The J gene is TRBJ2-1, the V gene TRBV19; unclear D gene. V lost 3 bases and J lost 0, with 9 bases in between. This CDR3 is 15 amino acids long. Looked up from germline, CDR1 is LNHDA and CDR2 is SQIVND (reference sequence). The CDR3 DNA follows: TGTGCCAGTAGTATCGTCCTGAGCTCCTACAATGAGCAGTTCTTC. Translating it yields CASSIVLSSYNEQFF.

V is TRBV30 and J is TRBJ1-4, with a tentative D call TRBD1 (6 bases). With 5 bases removed from V and 8 bases from J, the gap between germline ends came to 24 bases. CDR3 size: 16 residues. Germline V gene lookup returns CDR1 GTSNPN and CDR2 SVGIG (reference sequence). CDR3 protein: CAWGWGVTGNAEKLFF. The CDR3 coding sequence is TGTGCCTGGGGGTGGGGCGTTACAGGGAACGCAGAAAAACTGTTTTTT. The whole variable domain, remainder taken from reference TRBV30 and TRBJ1-4, is SQTIHQWPATLVQPVGSPLSLECTVEGTSNPNLYWYRQAAGRGLQLLFYSVGIGQISSEVPQNLSASRPQDRQFILSSKKLLLSDSGFYLCAWGWGVTGNAEKLFFGSGTQLSVL.

CDR3 loop: CASSLGLAGAYEQYF. The CDR3 DNA sequence: TGTGCCAGCAGCTTAGGCCTAGCGGGAGCATACGAGCAGTACTTC. J is TRBJ2-7 and V is TRBV7-2; TRBD2 aligns across 10 bases. This CDR3 contains 15 residues. CDR1 is SGHTA and CDR2 is FQGNSA in the germline V gene. Trimming removed 1 base from V and 4 bases from J; junction bases left unmatched: 4.

The CDR3 is CSVAQFIYNEQFF. The CDR3 bases are TGCAGCGTTGCACAGTTTATTTACAATGAGCAGTTCTTC. The chain joins TRBV29-1 to TRBJ2-1, with no clear D. The CDR3 spans 13 residues. CDR1 is SQVTM, CDR2 ANQGSEA, per germline. Trimming pared 4 bases from V and 4 bases from J, leaving 11 bases between.

The V call is TRBV5-1, the J call TRBJ2-7; D call uncertain. Germline loops: CDR1 SGHRS, CDR2 YFSETQ. V was trimmed by 4 bases and J by 3 bases, leaving 20 bases between them. This CDR3 has 16 residues. CDR3 DNA sequence: TGCGCCAGCAGCCTATTTAGCATCACCTCCCGCTACGAGCAGTACTTC. It specifies CASSLFSITSRYEQYF.

V and J are TRBV7-2 and TRBJ2-7, with 9 bases matching TRBD2. The germline V gene encodes CDR1 SGHTA and CDR2 FQGNSA. V dropped 3 bases and J dropped 2; count of bases not matched to a gene: 5. CDR3 length equals 15 residues. CDR3 nucleotide sequence: TGTGCCAGCAGCTTTGCGGGAGGGCCAGCCTACGAGCAGTACTTC. It is translated as CASSFAGGPAYEQYF.

V gene TRBV6-1 combines with J gene TRBJ1-2, with 7 nucleotides matching TRBD1. Germline loops: CDR1 MNHNS, CDR2 SASEGT. This CDR3 contains 12 residues. J gave up 7 bases and V 8 bases, and 7 bases lay outside the gene matches. As DNA, the CDR3 is TGTGCCAGCCACACAGGGGACGGTGGCTACACCTTC. Residues: CASHTGDGGYTF.

The V and J genes are TRBV9 and TRBJ2-1, with 7 positions matching TRBD1. The CDR3 consists of 11 residues. CDR1 is SGDLS and CDR2 is YYNGEE in the germline V gene. V dropped 4 bases and J dropped 12; count of bases not matched to a gene: 4. Here the CDR3 DNA reads TGTGCCAGCAGCAAAGGGGGCGGGCAGTTCTTC. This encodes CASSKGGGQFF.

This chain joins TRBV6-5 and TRBJ1-2, with 10 bases lining up with TRBD1. Looked up from germline, CDR1 is MNHEY and CDR2 is SVGAGI. The CDR3 spans 14 residues. With V trimmed by 7 bases and J by 7 bases, 9 bases remained unmatched. DNA for the CDR3: TGTGCCAGCACCGCCGGGACAGGGGTTTCTGGCTACACCTTC. Amino acids: CASTAGTGVSGYTF.

The chain links TRBV21-1 to TRBJ2-7; TRBD1, as called in the table, went unchecked against the DNA. TRBV21-1 is a known pseudogene. The CDR3 has 15 residues. CDR3 region: CASSKLGGPAYEQYF. The DNA of the CDR3 is TGTGCCAGCAGCAAATTAGGGGGACCAGCTTACGAGCAGTACTTC.

The chain couples TRBV7-3 to TRBJ2-7, with D perhaps TRBD2 (6 bases). With 2 bases removed from V and 2 bases from J, the gap between germline ends came to 10 bases. The length of the CDR3 is 14 residues. The germline V gene encodes CDR1 SGHTA and CDR2 FQGTGA. The chain's CDR3 is CASSLAGRPYEQYF. The CDR3 DNA reads TGTGCCAGCAGCTTAGCGGGACGGCCCTACGAGCAGTACTTC.

This sequence joins TRBV9 and TRBJ2-5, with D possibly being TRBD2 (6 bases). Germline V gene lookup returns CDR1 SGDLS and CDR2 YYNGEE. Trimming shortened V by 3 bases and J by 2 bases, and 20 bases separated the two germline ends. The CDR3 covers 17 residues. For the CDR3, the DNA is TGTGCCAGCAGCGGTGGCGCAACGGCGGGGACTCAAGAGACCCAGTACTTC. This encodes CASSGGATAGTQETQYF.

CDR3 loop: CASSQLDRDVTDTQYF. CDR3 nucleotide sequence: TGTGCCAGCAGCCAGCTTGACAGGGACGTAACAGATACGCAGTATTTT. The V gene is TRBV14, the J gene TRBJ2-3, with TRBD1 matching 7 bases. The CDR3 covers 16 residues. V was pared by 3 bases and J by 3 bases, with 9 bases of the junction left unmatched. Germline V gives CDR1 SGHDN, CDR2 FVKESK.

The chain employs TRBV28 and TRBJ2-1, with D perhaps matching TRBD2 (6 bases). Germline assignment: CDR1 MDHEN and CDR2 SYDVKM. The V end was cut by 6 bases, the J end by 8 bases, with 20 bases between. This CDR3 contains 15 residues. For the CDR3, the DNA is TGTGCCAGCAGATCCTCCGCCGGGAGACGGGATGAGCAGTTCTTC. Translating gives CASRSSAGRRDEQFF. Full variable domain (remainder filled in from reference TRBV28 and TRBJ2-1): DVKVTQSSRYLVKRTGEKVFLECVQDMDHENMFWYRQDPGLGLRLIYFSYDVKMKEKGDIPEGYSVSREKKERFSLILESASTNQTSMYLCASRSSAGRRDEQFFGPGTRLTVL.

This chain links TRBV6-4 with TRBJ2-3; 7 nucleotides line up with TRBD2. The CDR3 extends over 14 amino acids. The ends lost 3 bases at V and 0 bases at J; junction bases unmatched: 0. Germline CDR1 and CDR2: MRHNA and SNTAGT. The CDR3 region has the DNA TGTGCCAGCAGTGAACTAGCGAGCACAGATACGCAGTATTTT. Protein sequence: CASSELASTDTQYF.

This chain's CDR3 is CAINREGLNTEAFF. CDR3 in DNA: TGTGCCATTAACAGGGAGGGGCTGAACACTGAAGCTTTCTTT. The chain is built from TRBV10-3 and TRBJ1-1; TRBD1 is a possible D gene (6 bases). Germline CDR1 reads ENHRY; CDR2 reads SYGVKD. This CDR3 comprises 14 residues. V dropped 9 bases and J dropped 0 bases, with 14 bases sitting between them.

J is TRBJ1-2 and V is TRBV2; 7 bases fit TRBD1. In germline, CDR1 is SNHLY, CDR2 FYNNEI. The CDR3 contains 14 residues. V gave up 7 bases and J gave up 0 bases; unmatched junction bases: 5. This CDR3 is CASIADRANYGYTF. CDR3 DNA sequence: TGTGCCAGCATAGCTGACAGGGCTAACTATGGCTACACCTTC.

This clone was detected only once. V usage is TRBV5-1 and J usage is TRBJ2-1, with D possibly TRBD2 on 6 matching bases. Deletions cut 2 bases from V and 8 bases from J, with 14 bases between. Germline V gene lookup returns CDR1 SGHRS and CDR2 YFSETQ. The CDR3 totals 14 residues. The CDR3 spells CASSFGGIIDEQFF. CDR3 nucleotides: TGCGCCAGCAGCTTCGGCGGGATTATCGATGAGCAGTTCTTC. The full variable domain, its missing parts supplied by reference TRBV5-1 and TRBJ2-1, is KAGVTQTPRYLIKTRGQQVTLSCSPISGHRSVSWYQQTPGQGLQFLFEYFSETQRNKGNFPGRFSGRQFSNSRSEMNVSTLELGDSALYLCASSFGGIIDEQFFGPGTRLTVL.

A single count supports this clone. The chain combines TRBV29-1 with TRBJ1-2; D possibly corresponds to TRBD1 (6 bases). Trimming took off 6 bases at V and 6 bases at J, with 11 bases between the two ends. From germline, CDR1 is SQVTM and CDR2 ANQGSEA. The CDR3 spans 11 residues. Here the CDR3 reads CSVRDINGYTF. For the CDR3, the DNA is TGCAGCGTCCGGGACATTAATGGCTACACCTTC.

The chain uses TRBV29-1 and TRBJ2-3; possibly TRBD2 for D (5 bases). The CDR3 sequence is 14 residues long. V was pared by 8 bases and J by 1 base, with 16 bases between. Per germline, CDR1 SQVTM and CDR2 ANQGSEA. This CDR3 reads CSFSLAPRTDTQYF. CDR3 nucleotide sequence: TGCAGCTTTAGCCTAGCCCCCCGCACAGATACGCAGTATTTT.

The V and J genes are TRBV6-5 and TRBJ2-2; D possibly corresponds to TRBD1 (5 bases). V lost 5 bases and J 2 bases, leaving 6 bases between the germline ends. CDR1 MNHEY and CDR2 SVGAGI come from the germline V gene. The CDR3 totals 13 residues. The CDR3 sequence: CASSGANTGELFF. The DNA of the CDR3 is TGTGCCAGCAGTGGGGCCAACACCGGGGAGCTGTTTTTT.

The V call is TRBV6-5, the J call TRBJ1-2; a weak D match, TRBD1 (5 bases). The ends were cut back, 7 bases at V and 10 bases at J, with 13 bases in the middle. CDR1 is MNHEY, CDR2 SVGAGI, per germline. This CDR3 has 11 residues. The CDR3 spells CASTGGNDYTF. CDR3 nucleotides: TGTGCCAGCACGGGGGGAAATGACTACACCTTC.

The rearrangement links TRBV4-3 to TRBJ2-7, with 10 positions matching TRBD2. Germline V gene sequence: CDR1 LGHNA, CDR2 YSLEER. There are 15 residues in the CDR3. The J segment lost 2 bases and the V segment lost 2 bases, leaving 3 bases of the junction unmatched. The CDR3 loop is CASSQTSGVTYEQYF. The CDR3 region has the DNA TGCGCCAGCAGCCAAACTAGCGGGGTTACCTACGAGCAGTACTTC.

V and J are TRBV11-3 and TRBJ2-7, with 11 bases matching TRBD2. The CDR3 is 15 amino acids. The germline CDR1 and CDR2 sequences are SGHNT and YENEEA. V was pared by 5 bases and J by 2 bases, with 5 bases of the junction left unmatched. CDR3 in amino acids: CASSRGTSGTYEQYF. The CDR3 nucleotides are TGTGCCAGCAGCCGCGGGACTAGCGGAACCTACGAGCAGTACTTC.

The chain has TRBV5-1 and TRBJ2-7; TRBD2 aligns across 10 bases. Trimming removed 4 bases from V and 4 bases from J; junction bases left unmatched: 5. This CDR3 has 14 amino acids. Germline loops: CDR1 SGHRS, CDR2 YFSETQ. The CDR3 DNA is TGCGCCAGCAGCGGGGGACTAGCGCCTTACGAGCAGTACTTC. Protein sequence: CASSGGLAPYEQYF.

The table lists this clone with a few counts. The V and J genes are TRBV19 and TRBJ1-2; D perhaps matches TRBD1 (5 bases). Per germline, CDR1 LNHDA and CDR2 SQIVND (reference sequence). The V gene lost 1 base and the J gene lost 8 bases, with 11 bases spanning the gap. CDR3 length: 13 residues. The CDR3 is CASSIGQGRGYTF. The CDR3 region has the DNA TGTGCCAGTAGTATAGGTCAGGGTCGGGGCTACACCTTC.

The V gene is TRBV5-1, the J gene TRBJ2-7; TRBD1 matches at 10 bases. The V and J ends lost 3 bases and 3 bases, in that order; junction bases with no gene match: 6. CDR1 and CDR2 from the germline V gene are SGHRS and YFSETQ. The CDR3 is 15 residues long. Here the CDR3 reads CASSSPGQGYYEQYF. DNA of the CDR3: TGCGCCAGCAGCTCGCCGGGACAGGGGTACTACGAGCAGTACTTC.

The rearrangement links TRBV25-1 to TRBJ2-2; the D is unclear. The CDR3 loop spans 13 amino acids. V was shortened by 5 bases and J by 1 base, with 5 bases between the two germline ends. Germline CDR1 is MGHDK and CDR2 is SYGVNS. Here the CDR3 reads CASSRVNTGELFF. CDR3 DNA: TGTGCCAGCAGTAGAGTGAACACCGGGGAGCTGTTTTTT.

The chain recombines TRBV4-3 with TRBJ2-2, with D hard to call. The CDR3 has 14 amino acids. CDR1 and CDR2 (germline): LGHNA, YSLEER. Deletions cut 1 base from V and 4 bases from J, with 7 bases between. The CDR3 sequence is CASSQGSSTGELFF. DNA for the CDR3: TGCGCCAGCAGCCAAGGCAGTTCCACCGGGGAGCTGTTTTTT.